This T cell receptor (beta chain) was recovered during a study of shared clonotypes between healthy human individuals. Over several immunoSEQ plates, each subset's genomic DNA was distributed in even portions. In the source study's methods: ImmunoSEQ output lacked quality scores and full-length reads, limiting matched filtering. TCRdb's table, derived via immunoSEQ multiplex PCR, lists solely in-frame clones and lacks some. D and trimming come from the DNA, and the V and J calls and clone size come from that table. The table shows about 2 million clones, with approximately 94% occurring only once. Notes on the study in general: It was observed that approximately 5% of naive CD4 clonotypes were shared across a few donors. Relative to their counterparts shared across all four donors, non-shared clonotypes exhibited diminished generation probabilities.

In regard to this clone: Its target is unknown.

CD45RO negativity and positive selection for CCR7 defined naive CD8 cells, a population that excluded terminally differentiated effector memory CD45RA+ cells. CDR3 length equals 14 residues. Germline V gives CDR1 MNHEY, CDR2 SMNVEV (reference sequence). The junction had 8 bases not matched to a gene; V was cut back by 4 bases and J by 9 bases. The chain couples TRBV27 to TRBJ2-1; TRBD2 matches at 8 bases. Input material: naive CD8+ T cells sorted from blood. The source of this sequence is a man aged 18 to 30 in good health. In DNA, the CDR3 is TGTGCCAGCAGTTACGGGGGGGGATCCAGTGAGCAGTTCTTC. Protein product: CASSYGGGSSEQFF.